This T cell receptor (beta chain) stems from a study of blood T cell repertoires in COVID-19. On the study more broadly: The origin of the acute and convalescent COVID-19 samples was the United States, Italy and Spain.

Original data processing: Amplification from reference gene primers served as the basis for estimated nucleated cell counts. Method: immunoSEQ multiplex PCR; TCRdb's copy keeps in-frame clones and lacks some. The V and J calls and the clone size are those of that table, but D and trimming were determined from the DNA. The table records fewer than 500,000 clones, approximately 90% of them present only once. V lost 5 bases to trimming and J lost 9 bases; unmatched junction nucleotides: 7. The CDR3 sequence is 13 residues long. Germline CDR1 reads SGHNT; CDR2 reads YENEEA. The clonotype originates from a man between 18 and 29 years old with COVID-19, enrolled during active disease. Sequencing was performed on peripheral blood. The chain employs TRBV11-3 and TRBJ2-1; 7 nucleotides match TRBD1. The DNA of the CDR3 is TGTGCCAGCAGCCTACAGGGGATGGCTGAGCAGTTCTTC. It specifies CASSLQGMAEQFF. The variable domain in full, with the rest retrieved from reference TRBV11-3 and TRBJ2-1, is EAGVVQSPRYKIIEKKQPVAFWCNPISGHNTLYWYLQNLGQGPELLIRYENEEAVDDSQLPKDRFSAERLKGVDSTLKIQPAELGDSAVYLCASSLQGMAEQFFGPGTRLTVL.